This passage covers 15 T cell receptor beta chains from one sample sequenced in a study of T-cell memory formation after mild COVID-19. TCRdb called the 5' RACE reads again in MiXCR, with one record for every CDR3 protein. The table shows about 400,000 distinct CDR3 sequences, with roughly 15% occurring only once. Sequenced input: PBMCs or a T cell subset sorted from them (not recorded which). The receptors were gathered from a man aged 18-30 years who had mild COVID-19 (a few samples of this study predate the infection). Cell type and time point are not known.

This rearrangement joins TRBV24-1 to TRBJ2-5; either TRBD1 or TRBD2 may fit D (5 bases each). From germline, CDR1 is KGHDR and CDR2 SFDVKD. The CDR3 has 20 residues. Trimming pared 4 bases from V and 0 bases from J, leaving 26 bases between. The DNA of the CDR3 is TGTGCCACCAGTGACAGGAATATGGACGCCCGAGGGGAGAACCAAGAGACCCAGTACTTC. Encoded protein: CATSDRNMDARGENQETQYF.

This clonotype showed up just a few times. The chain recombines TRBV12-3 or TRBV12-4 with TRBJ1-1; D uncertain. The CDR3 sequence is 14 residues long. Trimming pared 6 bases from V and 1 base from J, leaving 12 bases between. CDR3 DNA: TGTGCCAGCAGCAACACATGGGGGAACACTGAAGCTTTCTTT. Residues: CASSNTWGNTEAFF.

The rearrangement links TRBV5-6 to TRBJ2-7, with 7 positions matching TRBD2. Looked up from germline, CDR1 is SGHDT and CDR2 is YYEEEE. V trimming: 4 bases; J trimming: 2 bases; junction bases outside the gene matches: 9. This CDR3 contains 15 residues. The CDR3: CASSGLTSVAYEQYF. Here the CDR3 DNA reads TGTGCCAGCAGCGGACTCACTAGCGTCGCCTACGAGCAGTACTTC.

The CDR3 DNA sequence: TGTGCCAGCAGACTACGTACAGGGGCCGAGCAGTACTTC. Translated, it gives CASRLRTGAEQYF. The gene calls are TRBV6-6 and TRBJ2-7; 7 bases align to TRBD1. This CDR3 is built from 13 residues. V was pared by 6 bases and J by 6 bases, with 8 bases of the junction left unmatched. Looked up from germline, CDR1 is MNHNY and CDR2 is SVGAGI (reference sequence).

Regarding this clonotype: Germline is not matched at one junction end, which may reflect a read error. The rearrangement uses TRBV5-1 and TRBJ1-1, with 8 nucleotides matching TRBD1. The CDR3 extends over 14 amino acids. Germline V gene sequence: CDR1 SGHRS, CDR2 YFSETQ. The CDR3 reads CASCFGQGVTEAFF. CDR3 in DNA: TGCGCCAGCTGCTTCGGACAGGGCGTGACTGAAGCTTTCTTT.

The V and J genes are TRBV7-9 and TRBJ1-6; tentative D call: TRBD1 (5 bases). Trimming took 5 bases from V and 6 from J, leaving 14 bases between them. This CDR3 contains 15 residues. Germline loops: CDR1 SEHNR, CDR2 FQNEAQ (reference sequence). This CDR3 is CASSPVTELNSPLHF. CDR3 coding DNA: TGTGCCAGCAGCCCTGTGACAGAGCTTAATTCACCCCTCCACTTT.

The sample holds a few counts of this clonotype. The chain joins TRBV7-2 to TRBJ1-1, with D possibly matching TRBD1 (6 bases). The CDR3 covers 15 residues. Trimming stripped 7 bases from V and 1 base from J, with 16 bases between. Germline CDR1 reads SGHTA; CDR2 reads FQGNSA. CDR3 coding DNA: TGTGCCAGCACTCCGGGGGGGGCACAGAACACTGAAGCTTTCTTT. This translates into CASTPGGAQNTEAFF.

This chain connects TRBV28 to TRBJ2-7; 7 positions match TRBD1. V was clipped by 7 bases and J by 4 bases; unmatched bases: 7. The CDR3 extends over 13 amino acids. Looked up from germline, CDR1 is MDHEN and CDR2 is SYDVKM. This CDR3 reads CASTAAGGYEQYV. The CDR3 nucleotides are TGTGCCAGCACCGCCGCAGGGGGTTACGAGCAGTACGTC.

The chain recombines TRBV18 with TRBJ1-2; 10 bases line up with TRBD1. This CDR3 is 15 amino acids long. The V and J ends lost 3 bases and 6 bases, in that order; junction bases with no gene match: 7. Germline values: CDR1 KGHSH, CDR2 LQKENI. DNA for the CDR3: TGTGCCAGCTCACCCTCCGGGACAGGGGAGGATGGCTACACCTTC. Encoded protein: CASSPSGTGEDGYTF.

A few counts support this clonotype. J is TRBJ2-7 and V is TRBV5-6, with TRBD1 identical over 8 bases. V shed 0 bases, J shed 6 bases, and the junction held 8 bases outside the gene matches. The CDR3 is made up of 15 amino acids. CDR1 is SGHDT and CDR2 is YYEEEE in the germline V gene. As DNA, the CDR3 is TGTGCCAGCAGCTTGGCCCCCGGACAGGGTAGCGAGCAGTACGTC. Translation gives CASSLAPGQGSEQYV.

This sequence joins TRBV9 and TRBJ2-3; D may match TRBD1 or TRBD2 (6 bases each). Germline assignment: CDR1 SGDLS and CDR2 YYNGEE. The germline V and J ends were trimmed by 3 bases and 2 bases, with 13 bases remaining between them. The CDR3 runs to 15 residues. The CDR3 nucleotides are TGTGCCAGCAGCGAGGAGGGGGTCCCCACAGATACGCAGTATTTT. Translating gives CASSEEGVPTDTQYF.

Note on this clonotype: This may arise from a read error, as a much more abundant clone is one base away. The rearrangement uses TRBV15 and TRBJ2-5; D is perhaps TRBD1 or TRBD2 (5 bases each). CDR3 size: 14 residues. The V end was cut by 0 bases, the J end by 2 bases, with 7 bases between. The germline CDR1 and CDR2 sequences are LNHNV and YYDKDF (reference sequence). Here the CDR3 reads CATSRDREQETQYF. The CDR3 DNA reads TGTGCCACCAGCAGAGACAGGGAGCAAGAGACCCAGTACTTC.

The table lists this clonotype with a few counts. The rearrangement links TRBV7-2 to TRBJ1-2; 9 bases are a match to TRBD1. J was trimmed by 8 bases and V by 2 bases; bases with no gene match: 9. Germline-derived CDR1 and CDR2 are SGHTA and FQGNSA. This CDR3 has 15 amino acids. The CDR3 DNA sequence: TGTGCCAGCAGCTTATACGACACAGGGGGCGACGGCTACACCTTC. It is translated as CASSLYDTGGDGYTF.

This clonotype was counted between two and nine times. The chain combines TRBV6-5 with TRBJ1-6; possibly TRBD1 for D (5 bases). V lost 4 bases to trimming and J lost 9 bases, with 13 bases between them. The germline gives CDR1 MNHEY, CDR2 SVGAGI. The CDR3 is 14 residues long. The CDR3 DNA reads TGTGCCAGCAGTTCACGACAGACCAGTTCACCCCTCCACTTT. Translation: CASSSRQTSSPLHF.

The CDR3 here is CAWSVRASTSYEQYF. The CDR3 DNA reads TGTGCCTGGAGTGTACGAGCGAGCACCTCCTACGAGCAGTACTTC. The rearrangement uses TRBV30 and TRBJ2-7; D is undetermined. V lost 0 bases and J lost 0, with 12 bases in between. Germline V gives CDR1 GTSNPN, CDR2 SVGIG (reference sequence). The CDR3 covers 15 residues.